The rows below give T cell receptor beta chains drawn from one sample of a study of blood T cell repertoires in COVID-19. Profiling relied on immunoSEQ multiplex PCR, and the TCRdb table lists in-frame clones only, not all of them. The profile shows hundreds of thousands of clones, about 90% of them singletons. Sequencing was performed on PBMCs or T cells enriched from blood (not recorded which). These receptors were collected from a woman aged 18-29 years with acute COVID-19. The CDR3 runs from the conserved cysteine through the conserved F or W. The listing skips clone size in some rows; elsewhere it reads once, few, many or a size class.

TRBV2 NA CASSEQVYKQYF
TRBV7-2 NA CASSLRQGPSYEQYF
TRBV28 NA CASSFLDAATNEKLFF
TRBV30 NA CAWSYSLGGGTEAFF
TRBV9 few CASSNMHGDRDFLGYGYTF
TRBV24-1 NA CATSVVGSTYNEQFF
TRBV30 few CAWSLNSGNTIYF
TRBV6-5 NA CASSYSEGQGLYQFF
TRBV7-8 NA CASSPRGAQETQYF
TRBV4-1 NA CASSQRGISHAFF
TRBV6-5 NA CASSYAKANYGYTF
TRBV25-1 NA CASSEPRLVWIYEQYF
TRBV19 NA CASSRTGSGANVLTF
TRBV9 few CASSVDGGQVNSPLHF
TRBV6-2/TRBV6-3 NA CASSLGLAEYEQYF
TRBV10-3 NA CAISRGQGQNEQYF
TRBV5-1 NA CASSLTDPRDGYTF
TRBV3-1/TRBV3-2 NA CASSQDQRTGNEAFF
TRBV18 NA CASSPSLGLAGGGEQFF
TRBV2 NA CAGGGGSSNYGYTF
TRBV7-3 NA CASSLLGLGAQETQYF
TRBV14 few CASSQEVQWRSQPQHF
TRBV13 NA CASSFGRPAAGYTF
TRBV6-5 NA CASGETYEQYF
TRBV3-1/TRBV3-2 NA CASSILQGEAFF
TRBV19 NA CAHEPYVYTF
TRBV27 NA CASSQGLAAQETQYF
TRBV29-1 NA CSALPGGRGTEAFF
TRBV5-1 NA CASSLENSGPTGELFF
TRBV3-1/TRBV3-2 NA CASRQGQLGTDTQYF
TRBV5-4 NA CASSYDAGRQAKAFF
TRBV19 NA CASSPSEGNYGYTF
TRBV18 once CASSPLSGTEFSGANVLTF
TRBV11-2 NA CASSRTSAGEQYF
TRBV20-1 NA CSASSLEHTDTQYF
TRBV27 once CASSSLSSSKSNQPQHF
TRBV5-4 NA CASSKQGAGYTF
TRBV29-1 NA CSVTTGTSSRETQYF
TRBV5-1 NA CASTPTGGHWGTEAFF
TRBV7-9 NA CASRPGTGGSEAFF
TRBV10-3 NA CAISEGQGKAGELFF
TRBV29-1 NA CSVELASGRAYEQYF
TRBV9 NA CASSPNKNYYGYTF
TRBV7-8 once CASSPGTIGEKLFF
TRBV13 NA CASSEDRGLSYEQYF
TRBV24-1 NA CATSGTGTTTGELFF
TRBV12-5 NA CASATGLSVGTDTQYF
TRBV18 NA CASSRLSGRTDTQYF
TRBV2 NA CASTRGPGANVLTF
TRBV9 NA CASSVGGQSYSNQPQHF
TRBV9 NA CASSLMTGSDTQYF
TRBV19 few CASTIGDRVNSPLHF
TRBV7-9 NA CASSSGTDTQYF
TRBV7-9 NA CASSAGTGIAYEQYF